The 4 T cell receptor beta chains below were found in one sample sequenced in a study of tumor-infiltrating lymphocytes in primary liver carcinoma. The approximately 17-32 mg bulk tissue piece was not sorted before simultaneous RNA and DNA extraction. Starting from around 510 ng of total RNA, TCR beta cDNA was produced with a primer in the constant region. Sequencing libraries for TCR beta derived from three nested multiplex PCR rounds that used slightly modified ARM-PCR. Each of the first two PCR rounds ran approximately 10 cycles with TRBV1-TRBV30 forward and C-beta reverse primers. One entry per CDR3 protein, called by TCRdb with MiXCR from the multiplex PCR reads. The table has some 180,000 distinct CDR3 sequences, roughly 80% seen once; the top ten hold about a sixth. The source material was tumor tissue from primary liver carcinoma. These receptors originate from a man between 40 and 49 years old with primary liver carcinoma and hepatitis B virus infection.

This chain joins TRBV6-6 and TRBJ2-7, with D tentatively TRBD1 or TRBD2 (5 bases each). Deletions cut 4 bases from V and 4 bases from J, with 14 bases between. CDR1 MNHNY and CDR2 SVGAGI come from the germline V gene (reference sequence). The CDR3 is made up of 14 amino acids. The DNA for the CDR3 is TGTGCCAGCAGTTCACCGGGGCATGGGTACGAGCAGTACTTC. Amino acid sequence: CASSSPGHGYEQYF.

In the case of this clonotype: A much larger clone differs from this one at a single base, so this may be a read error. In DNA, the CDR3 is TGTGCCAGCAGCGGGCGGGTTAGCAATCAGCCCCAGTATTTT. It yields the protein CASSGRVSNQPQYF. The genes are TRBV5-8 and TRBJ1-5; D is perhaps TRBD2 (5 bases). The end of the DNA fits TRBJ2-3 better, so the J call may be wrong. Looked up from germline, CDR1 is SGHTS and CDR2 is YDEGEE. The length of the CDR3 is 14 residues.

Comment on this clonotype: A much more abundant neighbour one base away suggests this may be a read error. Without the conserved terminal phenylalanine or tryptophan, this CDR3 likely stems from a read error. The V call is TRBV6-4, the J call TRBJ2-3; 8 bases are shared with TRBD1. The V gene end was trimmed by 5 bases and the J gene end by 3 bases; junction bases not matched to a gene: 7. Germline CDR1 reads MRHNA; CDR2 reads SNTAGT. The CDR3 spans 15 residues. DNA for the CDR3: TGTGCCAGCAGTCAATCAGGGGGCGATACAGATACGCAGTATTGT. This encodes CASSQSGGDTDTQYC.

V gene TRBV7-3 combines with J gene TRBJ2-3; 7 bases agree with TRBD2. The CDR3 is 16 residues long. CDR1 SGHTA and CDR2 FQGTGA come from the germline V gene. V shed 5 bases and J 4 bases; nucleotides not matched to a gene: 12. CDR3 in amino acids: CASSDRREMGPDTQYF. As DNA, the CDR3 is TGTGCCAGCAGCGATCGGCGGGAGATGGGTCCAGATACGCAGTATTTT.